These 32 T cell receptor beta chains were sequenced from one sample in a study of T cell repertoires in cytomegalovirus infection (dated by TCRdb to between 2018 and 2021). Sequencing was performed on an Illumina HiSeq 1500. TCRdb redid the processing of the public reads, applying fastp at Q25 and MiXCR, and retained in-frame beta chains. Entries are consolidated by CDR3 protein sequence, retaining the most common genes and DNA. Recorded for this sample are roughly 310,000 distinct CDR3 sequences; 17% of them occurred a single time. The ten largest clones take up about 12% of the sample. Material: PBMCs. The receptors stem from a human donor in good health (CMV status not recorded). Some clones in this sample may be carry-over from other donors' samples.

The rearrangement joins TRBV6-5 to TRBJ2-7; TRBD1 matches 11 bases. The CDR3 length is 16 residues. With V trimmed by 2 bases and J by 6 bases, 9 bases remained unmatched. Germline assignment: CDR1 MNHEY and CDR2 SVGAGI. The CDR3: CASSYTGTGGQFEQYF. The DNA of the CDR3 is TGTGCCAGCAGTTACACGGGGACAGGGGGACAGTTCGAGCAGTACTTC.

The rearrangement links TRBV11-2 to TRBJ1-1, with no clear D. The germline CDR1 and CDR2 sequences are SGHAT and FQNNGV. Trimming pared 0 bases from V and 4 bases from J, leaving 9 bases between. The CDR3 contains 14 residues. The CDR3 here is CASSLDGFGTEAFF. In nucleotides, the CDR3 is TGTGCCAGCAGCTTAGATGGGTTCGGCACTGAAGCTTTCTTT.

This clonotype was seen at least ten times. The rearrangement links TRBV12-3 or TRBV12-4 to TRBJ1-6; 7 bases match TRBD1. CDR3 size: 14 residues. V shed 3 bases and J 9 bases; nucleotides not matched to a gene: 5. In DNA form, the CDR3 reads TGTGCCAGCAGTTTTGGCAGGGGGACTTCACCCCTCCACTTT. It is translated as CASSFGRGTSPLHF.

This clonotype was seen a few times. The CDR3 spells CASSLTRGGSGHNEQFF. Here the CDR3 DNA reads TGTGCCAGCAGCTTAACCAGGGGGGGGTCAGGGCACAATGAGCAGTTCTTC. The chain employs TRBV7-8 and TRBJ2-1, with D possibly being TRBD1 or TRBD2 (7 bases each). From germline, CDR1 is SGHVS and CDR2 FQNEAQ. V lost 2 bases and J lost 5, with 19 bases in between. The CDR3 extends over 17 amino acids.

This clonotype was seen many times. This chain uses TRBV7-4 with TRBJ1-5; D call uncertain. Germline lookup yields CDR1 SGHVT and CDR2 SQSDAQ. The CDR3 is made up of 13 amino acids. The V end lost 7 bases, the J end lost 9 bases, and 16 bases lay between the germline ends. This CDR3 is CASILSSCPPQHF. The CDR3 DNA is TGTGCCAGCATCCTCAGTTCCTGTCCGCCCCAGCATTTT.

At least ten counts were recorded for this clonotype. This chain connects TRBV10-3 to TRBJ2-6; D is undetermined. V was cut by 9 bases and J by 0 bases, with 12 bases left in between. The V gene's germline CDR1 is ENHRY and CDR2 SYGVKD. The CDR3 spans 15 residues. The CDR3 DNA is TGTGCCATTCGGTCCGGCAACTCTGGGGCCAACGTCCTGACTTTC. It encodes CAIRSGNSGANVLTF.

This clonotype was seen ten or more times. The CDR3: CSARTSQTEAFF. The CDR3 DNA reads as TGCAGTGCCCGGACCTCCCAAACTGAAGCTTTCTTT. This chain connects TRBV20-1 to TRBJ1-1; D is unresolved. Germline V gene lookup returns CDR1 DFQATT and CDR2 SNEGSKA (reference sequence). The CDR3 extends over 12 amino acids. The germline V and J ends were trimmed by 6 bases and 5 bases, with 13 bases remaining between them.

The V and J genes are TRBV4-3 and TRBJ1-1, with a possible D match to TRBD1 (5 bases). This CDR3 region has 15 residues. Per the germline V gene, CDR1 is LGHNA and CDR2 is YSLEER. Trimming took off 4 bases at V and 0 bases at J, with 12 bases between the two ends. CDR3 nucleotides: TGCGCCAGCAGCCCTACGCGGGACCTGAACACTGAAGCTTTCTTT. As protein: CASSPTRDLNTEAFF.

V is TRBV20-1 and J is TRBJ2-5, with 11 bases aligning to TRBD1. Germline CDR1 and CDR2: DFQATT and SNEGSKA (reference sequence). The CDR3 extends over 15 amino acids. The junction had 6 bases not matched to a gene; V was cut back by 2 bases and J by 4 bases. CDR3 nucleotide sequence: TGCAGTGCTAGACGGTTCGGGACAGGGGGAGAGACCCAGTACTTC. Protein sequence: CSARRFGTGGETQYF.

The sample holds a few counts of this clonotype. The chain is built from TRBV27 and TRBJ2-7; possible D gene TRBD1, 5 bases. Between the trimmed V and J ends, which lost 0 bases and 2 bases, there was a span of 14 bases. This CDR3 comprises 16 residues. The germline gives CDR1 MNHEY, CDR2 SMNVEV (reference sequence). The DNA of the CDR3 is TGTGCCAGCAGTTTATCGAGCAGGGTGTATACCTACGAGCAGTACTTC. Its translation: CASSLSSRVYTYEQYF.

This rearrangement joins TRBV5-4 to TRBJ1-2, with D perhaps matching TRBD1 (5 bases). V was shortened by 2 bases and J by 2 bases, with 10 bases between the two germline ends. There are 14 residues in the CDR3. Germline V lookup: CDR1 SGHNT, CDR2 YYREEE (reference sequence). For the CDR3, the DNA is TGTGCCAGCAGCTTTTTCGGGGGGAACTATGGCTACACCTTC. This codes for CASSFFGGNYGYTF.

Many counts were recorded for this clonotype. V gene TRBV7-2 combines with J gene TRBJ2-3; tentative D call: TRBD2 (5 bases). V lost 1 base and J lost 0, with 11 bases in between. The CDR3 sequence is 16 residues long. The germline gives CDR1 SGHTA, CDR2 FQGNSA. The CDR3 region has the DNA TGTGCCAGCAGCTTAGTTAGTGCGGGTAGCACAGATACGCAGTATTTT. Translation gives CASSLVSAGSTDTQYF.

This clonotype was found many times. The chain carries TRBV10-3 and TRBJ1-6, with 7 positions matching TRBD1. The V segment lost 11 bases and the J segment 5 bases; nucleotides outside the gene matches: 9. CDR1 is ENHRY and CDR2 is SYGVKD in the germline V gene. This CDR3 is built from 14 residues. In DNA, the CDR3 is TGTGCCGGCACCGGGACAGCACATAATTCACCCCTCCACTTT. As protein: CAGTGTAHNSPLHF.

This clonotype has just a few counts. The V call is TRBV5-8, the J call TRBJ1-6; 7 positions agree with TRBD1. The V gene's germline CDR1 is SGHTS and CDR2 YDEGEE. The CDR3 has 14 residues. V was pared by 4 bases and J by 8 bases, with 6 bases of the junction left unmatched. CDR3 amino acids: CASSEDRVDSPLHF. The CDR3 coding sequence is TGTGCCAGCAGCGAAGACAGGGTGGATTCACCCCTCCACTTT.

The genes are TRBV3-1 and TRBJ2-7, with D unresolved. The germline V gene encodes CDR1 LGHDT and CDR2 YNNKEL (reference sequence). The CDR3 is 14 residues long. V was clipped by 5 bases and J by 1 base, with 12 bases between them. CDR3 sequence: CASSYAGVSYEQYF. CDR3 coding DNA: TGTGCCAGCAGCTATGCAGGCGTTTCCTACGAGCAGTACTTC.

This clonotype has a handful of counts. The chain couples TRBV19 to TRBJ1-4; no definite D call. V dropped 5 bases and J dropped 4 bases, with 17 bases sitting between them. The germline V gene encodes CDR1 LNHDA and CDR2 SQIVND (reference sequence). The CDR3 runs 16 residues. The CDR3 sequence is CASSSRGEGLNEKLFF. For the CDR3, the DNA is TGTGCCAGTAGTTCCAGAGGAGAAGGACTTAATGAAAAACTGTTTTTT.

Ten or more counts support this clonotype. V usage is TRBV11-3 and J usage is TRBJ2-1, with 7 nucleotides matching TRBD2. The CDR3 has 16 amino acids. Germline CDR1 and CDR2: SGHNT and YENEEA. The junction had 4 bases not matched to a gene; V was cut back by 1 base and J by 1 base. The CDR3 loop is CASSLVWGGSYNEQFF. The CDR3 coding sequence is TGTGCCAGCAGCTTAGTATGGGGGGGATCCTACAATGAGCAGTTCTTC. Full variable domain (missing parts from reference TRBV11-3 and TRBJ2-1): EAGVVQSPRYKIIEKKQPVAFWCNPISGHNTLYWYLQNLGQGPELLIRYENEEAVDDSQLPKDRFSAERLKGVDSTLKIQPAELGDSAVYLCASSLVWGGSYNEQFFGPGTRLTVL.

This clonotype was picked up one time. A read error may account for a junction end that differs from germline. The chain joins TRBV20-1 to TRBJ1-6; D might be TRBD1 (5 bases). The CDR3 spans 12 residues. The germline gives CDR1 DFQATT, CDR2 SNEGSKA (reference sequence). CDR3 coding DNA: TGCAGTGCTTATGGGGGGAATTCACCCCTCCACTTC. Protein: CSAYGGNSPLHF.

This clonotype was counted at least ten times. V usage is TRBV3-1 and J usage is TRBJ1-4, with D perhaps TRBD1 (6 bases). CDR1 LGHDT and CDR2 YNNKEL come from the germline V gene (reference sequence). The CDR3 covers 15 residues. Trimming cost V 4 bases and J 5 bases, with 14 bases left between them. The CDR3 is CASSPEGERNEKLFF. CDR3 coding DNA: TGTGCCAGCAGCCCCGAGGGGGAGCGGAATGAAAAACTGTTTTTT.

To note about this clonotype: The missing conserved phenylalanine or tryptophan at the end of this CDR3 makes a read error likely. The chain links TRBV4-1 to TRBJ2-1; TRBD2 aligns across 11 bases. Per the germline V gene, CDR1 is MGHRA and CDR2 is YSYEKL. CDR3 length: 16 amino acids. J lost 3 bases, V lost 4 bases, and 5 bases had no gene match. The CDR3 protein is CASSRPSGGRYNEQFS. In nucleotides, the CDR3 is TGCGCCAGCAGCCGCCCTAGCGGGGGGCGCTACAATGAGCAGTTCTCC.

This clonotype has only a few counts. This chain connects TRBV20-1 to TRBJ2-5, with D unresolved. The CDR3 is 13 residues long. Germline loops: CDR1 DFQATT, CDR2 SNEGSKA (reference sequence). Trimming removed 1 base at V and 4 bases at J, with 10 bases between. The CDR3 here is CSARVPSLETQYF. Written as DNA, the CDR3 is TGCAGTGCTAGAGTCCCTTCCTTAGAGACCCAGTACTTC.

This clonotype occurred a few times. The genes are TRBV14 and TRBJ1-2; the D is unclear. Germline loops: CDR1 SGHDN, CDR2 FVKESK. The CDR3 is made up of 13 amino acids. V was shortened by 2 bases and J by 4 bases, with 8 bases between the two germline ends. For the CDR3, the DNA is TGTGCCAGCAGCCAAAACACGGGCTATGGCTACACCTTC. Translated: CASSQNTGYGYTF.

The chain uses TRBV14 and TRBJ1-4; D gene uncertain. CDR3 length: 14 amino acids. Germline V gene lookup returns CDR1 SGHDN and CDR2 FVKESK. Trimming took off 4 bases at V and 8 bases at J, with 14 bases between the two ends. The CDR3 region has the DNA TGTGCCAGCAGCCGGGTAGGAAGACAAGAAAAACTGTTTTTT. Protein: CASSRVGRQEKLFF.

This clonotype was detected many times. The V gene is TRBV12-3 or TRBV12-4, the J gene TRBJ1-1; D may be TRBD1 (6 bases). The CDR3 length is 15 residues. Trimming took off 1 base at V and 4 bases at J, with 13 bases between the two ends. The CDR3 DNA follows: TGTGCCAGCAGTTTAGTCCAAACAGGGAGCACTGAAGCTTTCTTT. It codes for CASSLVQTGSTEAFF.

This clonotype has ten or more counts. The chain is built from TRBV24-1 and TRBJ2-2; 7 positions agree with TRBD1. This CDR3 is built from 15 residues. The germline V gene has CDR1 KGHDR and CDR2 SFDVKD. The V gene end was trimmed by 6 bases and the J gene end by 2 bases; junction bases not matched to a gene: 5. The CDR3, as DNA: TGTGCCACCAGTCCGACAGGGCTAAACACCGGGGAGCTGTTTTTT. This sequence encodes CATSPTGLNTGELFF.

This chain connects TRBV20-1 to TRBJ2-3; 8 bases agree with TRBD2. Trimming cost V 6 bases and J 0 bases; bases outside gene matches: 8. The CDR3 runs to 15 residues. Germline V gene lookup returns CDR1 DFQATT and CDR2 SNEGSKA (reference sequence). The CDR3 sequence is CSASGGETSTDTQYF. DNA for the CDR3: TGCAGTGCCAGCGGGGGAGAAACTAGCACAGATACGCAGTATTTT.

This clonotype has ten or more counts. This chain links TRBV6-5 with TRBJ1-3, with 10 bases lining up with TRBD1. Looked up from germline, CDR1 is MNHEY and CDR2 is SVGAGI. This CDR3 is built from 18 residues. V dropped 0 bases and J dropped 0; count of bases not matched to a gene: 5. The CDR3 coding sequence is TGTGCCAGCAGTTACTCCCGGGACAGGGGACACTCTGGAAACACCATATATTTT. It specifies CASSYSRDRGHSGNTIYF.

The J gene is TRBJ2-7, the V gene TRBV28; TRBD1 matches 8 bases. CDR1 is MDHEN, CDR2 SYDVKM, per germline. The CDR3 contains 16 residues. V dropped 4 bases and J dropped 4; count of bases not matched to a gene: 12. In DNA, the CDR3 is TGTGCCAGCAGTTCCTGGGGGCAGGGGGCGCGTTACGAGCAGTACTTC. Its translation: CASSSWGQGARYEQYF.

The V and J genes are TRBV12-3 or TRBV12-4 and TRBJ2-5, with D tentatively TRBD1 (6 bases). This CDR3 contains 15 residues. V was shortened by 5 bases and J by 1 base, with 14 bases between the two germline ends. The CDR3 DNA reads TGTGCCAGCAGTGTCTTGGTGGGGGCCCAAGAGACCCAGTACTTC. Translated, it gives CASSVLVGAQETQYF.

This clonotype was recorded at least ten times. In DNA form, the CDR3 reads TGTGCCAGCAGCTCCAGACTAGCGGGGGGCACAGATACGCAGTATTTT. It encodes CASSSRLAGGTDTQYF. V gene TRBV7-2 combines with J gene TRBJ2-3, with TRBD2 matching over 12 bases. The CDR3 covers 16 residues. J gave up 1 base and V 4 bases, and 3 bases lay outside the gene matches. Germline values: CDR1 SGHTA, CDR2 FQGNSA.

The CDR3 here is CASSLPGQGAPETQYF. The CDR3 DNA reads TGTGCCAGCAGTTTACCTGGACAGGGCGCGCCAGAGACCCAGTACTTC. The chain is built from TRBV28 and TRBJ2-5; 8 bases fit TRBD1. With 2 bases clipped from V and 4 bases from J, the junction kept 9 bases outside the gene matches. The CDR3 covers 16 residues. Germline V lookup: CDR1 MDHEN, CDR2 SYDVKM.

This clonotype was detected many times. The V call is TRBV4-1, the J call TRBJ1-2, with D uncertain. Trimming removed 4 bases from V and 4 bases from J, with 19 bases in between. CDR3 length equals 16 residues. Germline CDR1 MGHRA, CDR2 YSYEKL. The CDR3: CASSPDPIGRSYGYTF. The DNA of the CDR3 is TGCGCCAGCAGCCCCGATCCGATCGGGAGGAGCTATGGCTACACCTTC.